A single sample gave rise to the 5 T cell receptor beta chains below, sequenced in a study of control samples from healthy donors and cancer patients. Using immunoSEQ multiplex PCR, the repertoire was profiled, and TCRdb retains in-frame clones only, with some absent. The sample includes 110,000 to 150,000 clones, around 94% of them seen just once. Sequencing input: blood. All receptors derive from a man aged 35 to 55 in good health.

This sequence joins TRBV5-6 and TRBJ1-1; 7 bases map to TRBD1. This CDR3 has 14 amino acids. After removal of 4 bases from V and 4 bases from J, the junction contained 7 bases not matched to a gene. From germline, CDR1 is SGHDT and CDR2 YYEEEE. CDR3: CASSPAQGGTEAFF. The CDR3 bases are TGTGCCAGCAGCCCCGCCCAGGGGGGCACTGAAGCTTTCTTT.

The chain joins TRBV10-3 to TRBJ2-2; 7 nucleotides align to TRBD1. The CDR3 spans 17 residues. Germline assignment: CDR1 ENHRY and CDR2 SYGVKD. V was pared by 1 base and J by 1 base, with 6 bases of the junction left unmatched. CDR3 bases: TGTGCCATCAGTGAGTGGGGGACAGCAATGAACACCGGGGAGCTGTTTTTT. This encodes CAISEWGTAMNTGELFF.

The J gene is TRBJ1-2, the V gene TRBV9; D is perhaps TRBD1 (6 bases). The CDR3 extends over 15 amino acids. V gave up 2 bases and J gave up 4 bases, with 15 bases separating them. Per the germline V gene, CDR1 is SGDLS and CDR2 is YYNGEE. The CDR3 region is CASSVGGSGFYGYTF. The CDR3 nucleotides are TGTGCCAGCAGCGTGGGGGGCTCGGGCTTCTATGGCTACACCTTC.

This chain connects TRBV30 to TRBJ2-1, with 9 bases identical to TRBD2. Trimming took 2 bases from V and 7 from J; bases not matched to a gene: 9. Germline V lookup: CDR1 GTSNPN, CDR2 SVGIG (reference sequence). The CDR3 totals 15 residues. The CDR3 DNA is TGTGCCTGGAGTATGGCTAGCGGGATCGGGAATGAGCAGTTCTTC. This translates into CAWSMASGIGNEQFF.

The chain links TRBV4-2 to TRBJ2-3, with 14 bases aligning to TRBD2. J gave up 3 bases and V 1 base, and 12 bases lay outside the gene matches. Germline V gene lookup returns CDR1 LGHNA and CDR2 YNFKEQ. The CDR3 sequence is 20 residues long. CDR3 DNA sequence: TGTGCCAGCAGCCAAGTCTTATCGACTAGCGGGAGGGAGGGGACAGATACGCAGTATTTT. Translated: CASSQVLSTSGREGTDTQYF.